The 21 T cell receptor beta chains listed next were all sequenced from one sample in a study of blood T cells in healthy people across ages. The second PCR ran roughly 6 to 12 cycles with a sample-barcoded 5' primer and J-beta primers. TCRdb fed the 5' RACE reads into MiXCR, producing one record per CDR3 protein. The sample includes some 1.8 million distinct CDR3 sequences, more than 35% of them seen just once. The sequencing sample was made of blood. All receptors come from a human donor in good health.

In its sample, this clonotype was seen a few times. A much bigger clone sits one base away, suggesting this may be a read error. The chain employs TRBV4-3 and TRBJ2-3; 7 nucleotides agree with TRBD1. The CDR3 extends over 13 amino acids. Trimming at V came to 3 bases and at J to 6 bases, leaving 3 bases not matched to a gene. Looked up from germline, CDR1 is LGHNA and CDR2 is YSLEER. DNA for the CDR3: TGCGCCAGCAGCCACAACAGGGGTGATACGCAGTATTTT. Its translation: CASSHNRGDTQYF.

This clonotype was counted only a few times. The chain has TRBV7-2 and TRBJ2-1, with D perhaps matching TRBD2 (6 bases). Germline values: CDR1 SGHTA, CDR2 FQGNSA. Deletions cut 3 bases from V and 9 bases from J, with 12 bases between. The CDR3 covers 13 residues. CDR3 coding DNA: TGTGCCAGCAGCTTTCGTCGCGGGGTTGAGCAGTTCTTC. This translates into CASSFRRGVEQFF. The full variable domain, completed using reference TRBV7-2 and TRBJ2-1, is GAGVSQSPSNKVTEKGKDVELRCDPISGHTALYWYRQSLGQGLEFLIYFQGNSAPDKSGLPSDRFSAERTGGSVSTLTIQRTQQEDSAVYLCASSFRRGVEQFFGPGTRLTVL.

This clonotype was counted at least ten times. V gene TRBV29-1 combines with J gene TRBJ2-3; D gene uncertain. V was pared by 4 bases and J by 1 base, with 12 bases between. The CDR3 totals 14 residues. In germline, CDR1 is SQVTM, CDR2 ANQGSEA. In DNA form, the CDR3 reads TGCAGCGTTGCGAGTGGGCTACGCACAGATACGCAGTATTTT. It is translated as CSVASGLRTDTQYF.

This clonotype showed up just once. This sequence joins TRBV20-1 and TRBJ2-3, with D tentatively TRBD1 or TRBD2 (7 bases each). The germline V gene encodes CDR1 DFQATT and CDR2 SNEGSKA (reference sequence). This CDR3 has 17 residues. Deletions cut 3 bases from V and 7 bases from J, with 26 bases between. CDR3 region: CSASSLWEGAAAYTQYF. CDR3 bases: TGCAGTGCTAGTAGCTTATGGGAGGGGGCGGCAGCATATACGCAGTATTTT.

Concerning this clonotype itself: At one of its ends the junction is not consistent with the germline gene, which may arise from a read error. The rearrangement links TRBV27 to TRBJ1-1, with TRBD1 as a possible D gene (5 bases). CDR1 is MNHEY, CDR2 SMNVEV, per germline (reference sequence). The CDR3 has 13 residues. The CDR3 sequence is CVSTAGTGTEAFF. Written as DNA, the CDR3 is TGTGTCAGCACCGCTGGGACTGGGACTGAAGCTTTCTTT.

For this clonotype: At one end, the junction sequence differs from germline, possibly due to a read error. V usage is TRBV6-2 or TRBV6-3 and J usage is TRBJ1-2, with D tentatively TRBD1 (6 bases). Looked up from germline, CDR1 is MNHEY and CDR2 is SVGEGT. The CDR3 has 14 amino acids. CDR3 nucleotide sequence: TGTGCCGGCAGTTACACAGGGTGGAACTATGGCTACACCTTC. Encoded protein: CAGSYTGWNYGYTF.

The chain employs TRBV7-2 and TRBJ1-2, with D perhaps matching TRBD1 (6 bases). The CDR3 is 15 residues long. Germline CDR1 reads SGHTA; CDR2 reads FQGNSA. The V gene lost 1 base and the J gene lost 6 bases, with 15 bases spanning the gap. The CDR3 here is CASSLEARGVNGYTF. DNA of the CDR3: TGTGCCAGCAGCTTAGAGGCCAGGGGAGTGAATGGCTACACCTTC.

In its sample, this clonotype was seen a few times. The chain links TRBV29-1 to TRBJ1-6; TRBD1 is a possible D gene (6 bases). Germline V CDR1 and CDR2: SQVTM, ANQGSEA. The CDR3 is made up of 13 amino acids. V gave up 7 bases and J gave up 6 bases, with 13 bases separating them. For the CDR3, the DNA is TGCAGCGCCGGGGAAGGGGGTAATTCACCCCTCCACTTT. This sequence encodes CSAGEGGNSPLHF.

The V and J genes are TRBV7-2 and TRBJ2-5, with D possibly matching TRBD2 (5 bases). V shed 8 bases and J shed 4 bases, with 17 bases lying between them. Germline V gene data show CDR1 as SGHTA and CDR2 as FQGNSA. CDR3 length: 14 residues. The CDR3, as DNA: TGTGCCAGCCGGCGCGGAGGACGAAGAGAGACCCAGTACTTC. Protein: CASRRGGRRETQYF.

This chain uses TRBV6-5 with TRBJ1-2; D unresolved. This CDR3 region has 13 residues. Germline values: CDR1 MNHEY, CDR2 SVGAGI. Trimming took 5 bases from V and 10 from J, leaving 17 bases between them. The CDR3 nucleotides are TGTGCCAGCAGTCCGCCGGGAGTTCTCGACTACACCTTC. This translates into CASSPPGVLDYTF.

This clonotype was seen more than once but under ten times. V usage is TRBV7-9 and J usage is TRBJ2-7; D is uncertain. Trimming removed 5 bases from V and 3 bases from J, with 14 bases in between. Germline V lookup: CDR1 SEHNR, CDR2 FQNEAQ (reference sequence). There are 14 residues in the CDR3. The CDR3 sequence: CASSPHRPYYEQYF. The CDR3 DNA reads TGTGCCAGCAGCCCCCACCGGCCGTACTACGAGCAGTACTTC.

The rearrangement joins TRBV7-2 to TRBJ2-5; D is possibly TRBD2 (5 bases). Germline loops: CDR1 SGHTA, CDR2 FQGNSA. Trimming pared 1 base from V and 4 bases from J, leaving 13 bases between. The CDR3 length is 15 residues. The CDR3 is CASSLGLRVRETQYF. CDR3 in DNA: TGTGCCAGCAGCTTAGGGTTGAGGGTGAGAGAGACCCAGTACTTC. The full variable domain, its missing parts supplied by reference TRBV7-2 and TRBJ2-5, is GAGVSQSPSNKVTEKGKDVELRCDPISGHTALYWYRQSLGQGLEFLIYFQGNSAPDKSGLPSDRFSAERTGGSVSTLTIQRTQQEDSAVYLCASSLGLRVRETQYFGPGTRLLVL.

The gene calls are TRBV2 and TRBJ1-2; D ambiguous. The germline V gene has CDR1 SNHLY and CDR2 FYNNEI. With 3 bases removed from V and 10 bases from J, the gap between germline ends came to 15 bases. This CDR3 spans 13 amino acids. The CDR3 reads CASSDRTRRDYTF. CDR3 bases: TGTGCCAGCAGTGACCGGACTAGGAGGGACTACACCTTC.

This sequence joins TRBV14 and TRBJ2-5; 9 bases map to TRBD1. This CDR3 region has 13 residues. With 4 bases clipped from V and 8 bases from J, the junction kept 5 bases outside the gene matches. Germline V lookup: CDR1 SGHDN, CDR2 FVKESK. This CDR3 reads CASSRGTGNTQYF. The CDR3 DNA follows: TGTGCCAGCAGCCGGGGGACAGGGAATACCCAGTACTTC.

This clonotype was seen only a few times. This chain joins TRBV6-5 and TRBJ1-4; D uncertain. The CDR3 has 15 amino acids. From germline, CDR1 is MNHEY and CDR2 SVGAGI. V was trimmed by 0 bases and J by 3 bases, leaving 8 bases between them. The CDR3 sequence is CASSYSRGSNEKLFF. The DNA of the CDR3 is TGTGCCAGCAGTTACTCCCGGGGTTCTAATGAAAAACTGTTTTTT.

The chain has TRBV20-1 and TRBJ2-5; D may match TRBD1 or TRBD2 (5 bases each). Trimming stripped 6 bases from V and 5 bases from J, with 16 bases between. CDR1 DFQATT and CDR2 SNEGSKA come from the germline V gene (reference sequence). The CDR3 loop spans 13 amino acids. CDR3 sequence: CSASGTMGETQYF. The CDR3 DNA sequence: TGCAGTGCCTCCGGGACCATGGGGGAGACCCAGTACTTC.

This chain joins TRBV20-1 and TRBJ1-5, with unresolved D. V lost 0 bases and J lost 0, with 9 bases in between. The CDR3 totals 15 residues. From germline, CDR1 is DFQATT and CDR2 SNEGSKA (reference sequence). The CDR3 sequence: CSARDLQYSNQPQHF. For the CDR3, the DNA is TGCAGTGCTAGAGATTTACAGTATAGCAATCAGCCCCAGCATTTT.

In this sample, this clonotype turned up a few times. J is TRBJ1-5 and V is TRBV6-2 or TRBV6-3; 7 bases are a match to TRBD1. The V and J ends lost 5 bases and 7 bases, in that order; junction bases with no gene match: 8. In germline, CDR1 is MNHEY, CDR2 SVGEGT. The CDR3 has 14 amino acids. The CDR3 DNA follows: TGTGCCAGCAGTAACCGACAGGGTGACCAGCCCCAGCATTTT. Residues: CASSNRQGDQPQHF.

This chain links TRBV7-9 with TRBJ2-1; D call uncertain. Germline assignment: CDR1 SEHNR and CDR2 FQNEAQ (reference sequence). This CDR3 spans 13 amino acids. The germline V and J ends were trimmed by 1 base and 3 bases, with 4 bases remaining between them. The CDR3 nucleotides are TGTGCCAGCAGCTTAGTAAACTACAATGAGCAGTTCTTC. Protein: CASSLVNYNEQFF.

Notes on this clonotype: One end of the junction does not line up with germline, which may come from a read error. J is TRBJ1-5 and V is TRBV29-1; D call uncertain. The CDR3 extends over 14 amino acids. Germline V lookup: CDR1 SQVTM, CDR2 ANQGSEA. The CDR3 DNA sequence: TGCAGCGTTGTGGGCCTTTATAGCGATCAGCCCCAGCATTTT. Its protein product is CSVVGLYSDQPQHF.

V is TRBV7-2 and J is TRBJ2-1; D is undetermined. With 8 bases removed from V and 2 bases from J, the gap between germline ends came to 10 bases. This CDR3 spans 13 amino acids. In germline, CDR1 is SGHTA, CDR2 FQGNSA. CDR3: CASCPLPYNEQFF. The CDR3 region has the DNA TGTGCCAGCTGTCCCTTACCCTACAATGAGCAGTTCTTC.